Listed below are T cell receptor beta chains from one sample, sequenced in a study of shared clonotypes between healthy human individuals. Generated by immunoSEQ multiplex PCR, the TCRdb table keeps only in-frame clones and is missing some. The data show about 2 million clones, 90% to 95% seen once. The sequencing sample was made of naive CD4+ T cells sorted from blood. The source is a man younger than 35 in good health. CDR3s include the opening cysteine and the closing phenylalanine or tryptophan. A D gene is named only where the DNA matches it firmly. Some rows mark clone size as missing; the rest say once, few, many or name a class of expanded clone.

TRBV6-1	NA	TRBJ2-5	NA	TGTGCCAGCAGTGGACGCCTCCAAGAGACCCAGTACTTC	CASSGRLQETQYF
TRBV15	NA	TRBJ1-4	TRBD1	TGTGCCACCAGCAGGGGACAGGGGGTTAATGAAAAACTGTTTTTT	CATSRGQGVNEKLFF
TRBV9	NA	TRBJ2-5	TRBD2	TGTGCCAGCAGCGTTACGACTAGCGGGAGAGCACAAGAGACCCAGTACTTC	CASSVTTSGRAQETQYF
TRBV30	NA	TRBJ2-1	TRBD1	TGTGCCTGGAGTTTGACAGGGAGTTTCAACAATGAGCAGTTCTTC	CAWSLTGSFNNEQFF
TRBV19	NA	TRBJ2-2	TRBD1	TGTGCCAGTCAGGGGGCGGTAAGGTACACCGGGGAGCTGTTTTTT	CASQGAVRYTGELFF
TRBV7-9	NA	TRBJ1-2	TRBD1	TGTGCCAGCAGCACAGGGGAGGGCCCCTATGGCTACACCTTC	CASSTGEGPYGYTF
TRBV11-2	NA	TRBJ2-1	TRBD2	TGTGCCAGCAGCCCCCGACTAGCGGGGGACAATGAGCAGTTCTTC	CASSPRLAGDNEQFF
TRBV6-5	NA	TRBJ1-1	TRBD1	TGTGCCAGCAGTTGGGGACAGGTAAACACTGAAGCTTTCTTT	CASSWGQVNTEAFF
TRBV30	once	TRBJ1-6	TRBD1	TGTGCCTGGAGCCGGCAGGGGGCTGGCTCACCCCTCCACTTT	CAWSRQGAGSPLHF
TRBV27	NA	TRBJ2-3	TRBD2	TGTGCCAGCAGTTTAGGTAGCGGGAGGGCACCACTGACAGATACGCAGTATTTT	CASSLGSGRAPLTDTQYF
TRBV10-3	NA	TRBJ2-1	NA	TGTGCCATCAGTGAGAGTAGGGGAAATCGGGATGAGCAGTTCTTC	CAISESRGNRDEQFF
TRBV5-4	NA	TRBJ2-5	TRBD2	TGTGCCAGCGGCCTAGCGGGAGAAGAGACCCAGTACTTC	CASGLAGEETQYF
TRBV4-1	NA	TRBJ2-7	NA	TGCGCCAGCAGCCAAGTAGGGCGGTCCTACGAGCAGTACTTC	CASSQVGRSYEQYF
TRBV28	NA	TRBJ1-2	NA	TGTGCCAGCAGTTTTTATCGTGCCCATGGCTACACCTTC	CASSFYRAHGYTF
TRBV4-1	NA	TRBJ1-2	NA	TGCGCCAGCAGCCAAGACGGTCCAGGACTAAACTATGGCTACACCTTC	CASSQDGPGLNYGYTF
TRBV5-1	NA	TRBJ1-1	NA	TGCGCCAGCAGCTTGGGGTACACTGAAGCTTTCTTT	CASSLGYTEAFF
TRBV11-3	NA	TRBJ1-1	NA	TGTGCCAGCAGCTTAGGTTCGAACACTGAAGCTTTCTTT	CASSLGSNTEAFF
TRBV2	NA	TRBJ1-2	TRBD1	TGTGCCAGCAGCGTACGACAGGGTTTAAACACCTTC	CASSVRQGLNTF
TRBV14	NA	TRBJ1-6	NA	TGTGCCAGCAGCGATACAGGGACTTCACCCCTCCACTTT	CASSDTGTSPLHF
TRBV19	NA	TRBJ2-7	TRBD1	TGTGCCAGTAGTCCCCCCGGGACAGGGGCCCACGAGCAGTACTTC	CASSPPGTGAHEQYF
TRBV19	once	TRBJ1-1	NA	TGTGCCAGTAGTATAGACGCAGGGTTACAAAAAATGAACACTGAAGCTTTCTTT	CASSIDAGLQKMNTEAFF
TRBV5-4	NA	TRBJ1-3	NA	TGTGCCAGCGGGAGTGTGGATGGAAACACCATATATTTT	CASGSVDGNTIYF
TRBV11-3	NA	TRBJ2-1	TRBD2	TGTGCCAGCAGCTCGGGACTAGCGGCGTCCACAAGCTCCTACAATGAGCAGTTCTTC	CASSSGLAASTSSYNEQFF
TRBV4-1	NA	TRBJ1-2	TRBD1	TGCGCCAGCAGCCAAGAAGCGGGACAGTTTTTTAACTATGGCTACACCTTC	CASSQEAGQFFNYGYTF
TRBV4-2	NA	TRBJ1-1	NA	TGTGCCAGCAGCCAAGAAGGTTCAGGGCTCACTGAAGCTTTCTTT	CASSQEGSGLTEAFF
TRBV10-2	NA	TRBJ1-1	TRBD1	TGCGCCAGCAGTGAACAGGGGAGCACTGAAGCTTTCTTT	CASSEQGSTEAFF
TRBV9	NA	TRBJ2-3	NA	TGTGCCAGCAGCGTATACGGAGATACGCAGTATTTT	CASSVYGDTQYF
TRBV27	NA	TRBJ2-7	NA	TGTGCCAGCAGTTTATGGGGGAGCGAGCAGTACTTC	CASSLWGSEQYF
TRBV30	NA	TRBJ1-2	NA	TGTGCCTGGGGGGGTGGCTACACCTTC	CAWGGGYTF
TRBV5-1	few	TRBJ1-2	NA	TGCGCCAGCAGTAATGACGGTAACTATGGCTACACCTTC	CASSNDGNYGYTF
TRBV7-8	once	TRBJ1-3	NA	TGTGCCAGCAGCTTAGCGCCGGGAAACACCATATATTTT	CASSLAPGNTIYF
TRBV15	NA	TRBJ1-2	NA	TGTGCCACCAGCAGAGCCCCCTTCGATTATGGCTACACCTTC	CATSRAPFDYGYTF
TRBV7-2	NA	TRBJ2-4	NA	TGTGCCAGCACCCCCGGGGCCAAAAACATTCAGTACTTC	CASTPGAKNIQYF
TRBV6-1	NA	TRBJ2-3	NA	TGTGCCAGCAGTGAAGGTGGGCCGGATACGCAGTATTTT	CASSEGGPDTQYF
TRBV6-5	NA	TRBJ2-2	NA	TGTGCCAGCGCCGGACTCGACATCGGGGCCGGGGAGCTGTTTTTT	CASAGLDIGAGELFF
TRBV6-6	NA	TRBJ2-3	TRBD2	TGTGCCAGCAGCCCAAGAGCGGGGGGCACAGATACGCAGTATTTT	CASSPRAGGTDTQYF
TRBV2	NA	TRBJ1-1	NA	TGTGCCAGCAGTACACAACGAAACACTGAAGCTTTCTTT	CASSTQRNTEAFF
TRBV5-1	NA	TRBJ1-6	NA	TGCGCCAGCAGCTCGGGGCAGGAGGGCTATGGTTCACCCCTCCACTTT	CASSSGQEGYGSPLHF
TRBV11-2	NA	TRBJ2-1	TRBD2	TGTGCCAGCAGCACAGTACTAGCGGGGCCCTACAATGAGCAGTTCTTC	CASSTVLAGPYNEQFF
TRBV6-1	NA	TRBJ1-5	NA	TGTGCCAGCAGTGAGAACAGGGGCAATCAGCCCCAGCATTTT	CASSENRGNQPQHF
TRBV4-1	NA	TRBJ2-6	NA	TGCGCCAGCAGCCAACCCTCCGGGGACACCAAAGCCGGGGCCAACGTCCTGACTTTC	CASSQPSGDTKAGANVLTF
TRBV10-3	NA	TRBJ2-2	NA	TGTGCCATCACCCCCAGGGGGGGCTTCAACACCGGGGAGCTGTTTTTT	CAITPRGGFNTGELFF
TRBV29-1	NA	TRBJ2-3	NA	TGCAGCTCGTTAGCGGACCTCACAGATACGCAGTATTTT	CSSLADLTDTQYF
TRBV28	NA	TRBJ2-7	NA	TGTGCCAGCACCCCTCCCGGTAGCTCCTACGAGCAGTACTTC	CASTPPGSSYEQYF
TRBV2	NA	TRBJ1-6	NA	TGTGCCAGCATGAGGGGCTTAAATTCACCCCTCCACTTT	CASMRGLNSPLHF
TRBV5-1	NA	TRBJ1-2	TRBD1	TGCGCCAGCAGCCCGGACCCTGACAGGGCCTCTGGCTACACCTTC	CASSPDPDRASGYTF
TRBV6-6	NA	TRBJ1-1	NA	TGTGCCAGCAGTTATTCGGGGTGGGACGGATACACTGAAGCTTTCTTT	CASSYSGWDGYTEAFF
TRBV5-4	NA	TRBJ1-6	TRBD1	TGTGCCAGCAGCCAAGACAGGGCGAGCTCCTATAATTCACCCCTCCACTTT	CASSQDRASSYNSPLHF
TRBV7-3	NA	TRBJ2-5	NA	TGTGCCAGCAGCTTAGGTCCCTCCCAAGAGACCCAGTACTTC	CASSLGPSQETQYF
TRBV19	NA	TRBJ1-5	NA	TGTGCCAGTAGTCTCCAGGGAGGTCAGCCCCAGCATTTT	CASSLQGGQPQHF